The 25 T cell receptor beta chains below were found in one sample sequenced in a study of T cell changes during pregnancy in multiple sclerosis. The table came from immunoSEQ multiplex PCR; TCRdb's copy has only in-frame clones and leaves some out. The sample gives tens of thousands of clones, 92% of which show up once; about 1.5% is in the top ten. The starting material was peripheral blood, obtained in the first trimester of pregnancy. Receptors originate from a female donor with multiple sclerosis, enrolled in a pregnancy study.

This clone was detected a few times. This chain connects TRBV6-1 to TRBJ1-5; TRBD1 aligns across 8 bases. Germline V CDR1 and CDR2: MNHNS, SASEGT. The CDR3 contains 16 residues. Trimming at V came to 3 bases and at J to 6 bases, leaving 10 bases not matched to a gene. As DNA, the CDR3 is TGTGCCAGCAGTGACACGGGCCAGGGGGCTTTTCAGCCCCAGCATTTT. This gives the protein CASSDTGQGAFQPQHF.

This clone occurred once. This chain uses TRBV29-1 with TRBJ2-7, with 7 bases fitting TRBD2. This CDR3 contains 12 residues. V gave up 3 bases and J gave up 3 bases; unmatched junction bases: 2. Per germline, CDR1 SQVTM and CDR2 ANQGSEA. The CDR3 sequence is CSVEGGDYEQYF. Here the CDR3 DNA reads TGCAGCGTTGAGGGAGGGGACTACGAGCAGTACTTC.

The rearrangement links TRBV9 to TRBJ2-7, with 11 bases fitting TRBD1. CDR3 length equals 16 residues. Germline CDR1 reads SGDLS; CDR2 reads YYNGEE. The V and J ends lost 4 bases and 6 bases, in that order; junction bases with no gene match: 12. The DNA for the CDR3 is TGTGCCAGCAGCCCACCCGCCGGGACAGGGGGTCCCGAGCAGTACTTC. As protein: CASSPPAGTGGPEQYF.

CDR3 loop: CASRWTSGVTGELFF. The CDR3 DNA sequence: TGTGCCAGCAGATGGACTAGCGGGGTTACCGGGGAGCTGTTTTTT. The chain couples TRBV27 to TRBJ2-2, with 12 bases matching TRBD2. The V gene's germline CDR1 is MNHEY and CDR2 SMNVEV (reference sequence). The CDR3 has 15 residues. J was trimmed by 5 bases and V by 6 bases; bases with no gene match: 4.

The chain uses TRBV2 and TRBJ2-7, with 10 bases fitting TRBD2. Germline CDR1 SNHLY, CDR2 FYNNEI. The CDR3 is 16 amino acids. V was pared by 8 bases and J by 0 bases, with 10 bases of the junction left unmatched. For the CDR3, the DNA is TGTGCCAGCGGCGAAACCGGGACTAGCGACTCCTACGAGCAGTACTTC. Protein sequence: CASGETGTSDSYEQYF.

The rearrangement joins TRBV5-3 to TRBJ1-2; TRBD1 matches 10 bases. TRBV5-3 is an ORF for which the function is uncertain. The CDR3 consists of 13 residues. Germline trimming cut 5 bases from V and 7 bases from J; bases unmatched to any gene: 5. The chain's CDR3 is CARRRDRGGGYTF. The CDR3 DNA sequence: TGTGCCAGAAGGCGGGACAGGGGTGGTGGCTACACCTTC.

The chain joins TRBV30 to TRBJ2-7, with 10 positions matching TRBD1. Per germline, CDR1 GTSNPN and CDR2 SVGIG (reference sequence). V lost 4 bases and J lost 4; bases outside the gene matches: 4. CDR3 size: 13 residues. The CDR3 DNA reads TGTGCCTGGACCCGGGACAGGGGTTACGAGCAGTACTTC. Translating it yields CAWTRDRGYEQYF.

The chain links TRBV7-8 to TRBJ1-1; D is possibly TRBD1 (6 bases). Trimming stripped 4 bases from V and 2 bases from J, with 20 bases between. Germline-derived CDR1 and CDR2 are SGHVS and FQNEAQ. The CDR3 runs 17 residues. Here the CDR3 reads CASSSAPTTGTNTEAFF. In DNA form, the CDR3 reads TGTGCCAGCAGCTCAGCCCCCACTACAGGGACCAACACTGAAGCTTTCTTT.

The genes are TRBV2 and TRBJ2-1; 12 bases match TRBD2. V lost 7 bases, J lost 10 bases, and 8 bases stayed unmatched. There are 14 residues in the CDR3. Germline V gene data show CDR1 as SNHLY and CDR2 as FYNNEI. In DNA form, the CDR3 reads TGTGCCAGCAAGCCGGGACTAGCGGGTGGCGAGCAGTTCTTC. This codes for CASKPGLAGGEQFF.

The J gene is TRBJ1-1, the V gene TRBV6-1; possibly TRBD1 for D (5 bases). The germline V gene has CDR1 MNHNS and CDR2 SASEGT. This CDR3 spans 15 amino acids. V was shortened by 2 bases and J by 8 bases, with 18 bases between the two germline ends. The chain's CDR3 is CASSESPSGLGEAFF. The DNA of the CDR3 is TGTGCCAGCAGTGAATCACCATCAGGGCTCGGGGAAGCTTTCTTT.

CDR3 coding DNA: TGTGCCAGCAGCTACTCTGGACAGGGGGGAAACACCATATATTTT. This encodes CASSYSGQGGNTIYF. This chain uses TRBV9 with TRBJ1-3; the match to TRBD1 covers 9 bases. CDR1 and CDR2 from the germline V gene are SGDLS and YYNGEE. The CDR3 contains 15 residues. The junction had 6 bases not matched to a gene; V was cut back by 4 bases and J by 4 bases.

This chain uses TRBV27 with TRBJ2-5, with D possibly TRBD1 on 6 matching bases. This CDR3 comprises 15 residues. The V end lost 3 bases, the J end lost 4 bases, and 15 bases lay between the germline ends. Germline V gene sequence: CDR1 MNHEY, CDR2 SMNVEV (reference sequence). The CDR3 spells CASSLTGSYGETQYF. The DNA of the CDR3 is TGTGCCAGCAGTTTGACAGGCTCTTATGGAGAGACCCAGTACTTC.

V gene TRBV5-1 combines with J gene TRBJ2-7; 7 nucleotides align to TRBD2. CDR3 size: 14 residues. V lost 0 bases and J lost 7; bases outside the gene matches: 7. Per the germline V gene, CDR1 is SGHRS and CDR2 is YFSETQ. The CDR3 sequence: CASSLVVDGGEQYF. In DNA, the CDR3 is TGCGCCAGCAGCTTGGTTGTGGACGGGGGGGAGCAGTACTTC.

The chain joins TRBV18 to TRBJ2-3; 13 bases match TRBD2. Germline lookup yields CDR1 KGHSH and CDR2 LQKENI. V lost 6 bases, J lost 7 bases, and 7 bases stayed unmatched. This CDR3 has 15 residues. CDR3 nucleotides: TGTGCCAGCTCGACGACTAGCGGGAGGATAAATACGCAGTATTTT. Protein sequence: CASSTTSGRINTQYF.

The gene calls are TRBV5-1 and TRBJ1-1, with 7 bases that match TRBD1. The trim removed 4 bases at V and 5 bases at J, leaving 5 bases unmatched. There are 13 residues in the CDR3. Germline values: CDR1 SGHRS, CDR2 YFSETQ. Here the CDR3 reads CASSPQGVTEAFF. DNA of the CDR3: TGCGCCAGCAGCCCTCAGGGGGTAACTGAAGCTTTCTTT.

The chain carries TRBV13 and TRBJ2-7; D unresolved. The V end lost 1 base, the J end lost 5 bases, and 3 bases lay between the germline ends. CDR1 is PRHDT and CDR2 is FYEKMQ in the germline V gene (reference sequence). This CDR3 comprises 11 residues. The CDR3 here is CASSLVNEQYF. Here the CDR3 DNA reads TGTGCCAGCAGCTTAGTCAACGAGCAGTACTTC.

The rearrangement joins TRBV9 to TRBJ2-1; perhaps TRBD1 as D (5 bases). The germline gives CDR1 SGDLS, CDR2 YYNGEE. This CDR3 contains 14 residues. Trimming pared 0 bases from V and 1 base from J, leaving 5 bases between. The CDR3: CASSVGQSYNEQFF. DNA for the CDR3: TGTGCCAGCAGCGTAGGACAGTCCTACAATGAGCAGTTCTTC.

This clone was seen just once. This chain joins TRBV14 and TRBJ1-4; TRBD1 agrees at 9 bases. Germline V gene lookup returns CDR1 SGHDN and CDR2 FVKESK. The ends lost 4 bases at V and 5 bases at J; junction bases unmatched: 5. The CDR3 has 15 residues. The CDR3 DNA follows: TGTGCCAGCAGCCTAACAGGGGGCGCAAATGAAAAACTGTTTTTT. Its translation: CASSLTGGANEKLFF.

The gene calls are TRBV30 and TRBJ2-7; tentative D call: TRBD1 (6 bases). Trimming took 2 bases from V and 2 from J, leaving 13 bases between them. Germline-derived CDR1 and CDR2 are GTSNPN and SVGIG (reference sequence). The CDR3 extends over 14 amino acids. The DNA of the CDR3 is TGTGCCTGGAGTACCACAGGGTGGCCCTACGAGCAGTACTTC. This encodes CAWSTTGWPYEQYF.

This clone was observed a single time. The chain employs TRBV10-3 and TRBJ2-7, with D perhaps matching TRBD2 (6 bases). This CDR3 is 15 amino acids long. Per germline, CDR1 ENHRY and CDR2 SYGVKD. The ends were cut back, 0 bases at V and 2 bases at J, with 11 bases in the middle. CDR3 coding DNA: TGTGCCATCAGTGAGTCAAGGAGGGGAACCTACGAGCAGTACTTC. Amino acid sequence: CAISESRRGTYEQYF.

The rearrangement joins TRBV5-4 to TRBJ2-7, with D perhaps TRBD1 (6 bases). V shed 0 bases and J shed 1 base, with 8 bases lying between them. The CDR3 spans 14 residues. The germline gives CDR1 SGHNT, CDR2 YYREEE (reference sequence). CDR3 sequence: CASSLGGGSYEQYF. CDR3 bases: TGTGCCAGCAGCTTGGGAGGGGGTTCCTACGAGCAGTACTTC.

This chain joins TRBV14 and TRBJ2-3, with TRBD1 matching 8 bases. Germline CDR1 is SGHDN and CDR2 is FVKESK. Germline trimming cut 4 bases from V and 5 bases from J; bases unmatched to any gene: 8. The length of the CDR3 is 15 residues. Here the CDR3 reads CASSPWQGALDTQYF. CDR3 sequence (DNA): TGTGCCAGCAGCCCTTGGCAGGGGGCATTAGATACGCAGTATTTT.

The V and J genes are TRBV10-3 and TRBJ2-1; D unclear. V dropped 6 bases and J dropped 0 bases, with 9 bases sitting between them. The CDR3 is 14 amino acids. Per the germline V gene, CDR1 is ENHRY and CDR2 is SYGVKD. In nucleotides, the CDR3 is TGTGCCATCAGGCCGGTGAGCTCCTACAATGAGCAGTTCTTC. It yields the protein CAIRPVSSYNEQFF.

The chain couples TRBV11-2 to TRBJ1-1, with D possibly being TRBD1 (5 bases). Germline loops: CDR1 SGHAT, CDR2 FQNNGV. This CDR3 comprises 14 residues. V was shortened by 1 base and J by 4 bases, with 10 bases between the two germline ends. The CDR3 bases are TGTGCCAGCAGCTTAGCAGGGTGGAGCACTGAAGCTTTCTTT. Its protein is CASSLAGWSTEAFF.

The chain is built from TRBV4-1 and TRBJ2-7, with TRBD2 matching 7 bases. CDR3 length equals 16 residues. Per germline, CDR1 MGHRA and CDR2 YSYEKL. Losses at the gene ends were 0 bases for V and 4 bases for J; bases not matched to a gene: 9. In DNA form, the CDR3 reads TGCGCCAGCAGCCAAGATCTCGGGGCTAGCGGTTACGAGCAGTACTTC. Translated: CASSQDLGASGYEQYF.